This T cell receptor beta chain appears in the sequencing data of a study of T cells in Graves' hyperthyroidism and ophthalmopathy. This CDR3 has 14 residues. Germline V gene data show CDR1 as SQVTM and CDR2 as ANQGSEA. With 4 bases removed from V and 5 bases from J, the gap between germline ends came to 17 bases. General study points: Expanded thyroid clonotypes (above 0.001) were mostly also found in blood.

This clonotype was seen repeatedly, ten times or more. Its specificity is not known. Over 18 months, lack of ophthalmopathy progression marked Graves' hyperthyroidism as stable. Recently diagnosed hyperthyroidism of less than 2 months' duration affected patients aged 18 to 65. Researchers barred patients who had uncontrolled infection, other autoimmune disease, pregnancy or lactation. The source material, RNA transcripts, was used to amplify TCR beta CDR3 regions. TCR CDR3 underwent first-round RT-PCR with the HTBI primer set. MiXCR, applied by TCRdb to the multiplex PCR reads, yields one record per CDR3 protein. The data show just over 550,000 distinct CDR3 sequences, 46% seen once.

The genes are TRBV29-1 and TRBJ1-1; D is unclear. What was sequenced was peripheral blood or thyroid tissue (not recorded which). This clonotype was sampled from a woman aged 18-29 years with Graves' hyperthyroidism. CDR3: CSVGTLTGLTEAFF. The CDR3 DNA follows: TGCAGCGTTGGGACCTTGACGGGCTTGACTGAAGCTTTCTTT.